These T cell receptor beta chains were read from a single sample in a study of cytomegalovirus exposure and HLA in healthy donors. The protocol was immunoSEQ multiplex PCR, while the TCRdb copy is restricted to in-frame clones and leaves out a portion. The sample lists under 300,000 clones, around 85% occurring once. The sample consisted of PBMCs. The receptors were gathered from a young woman in good health and CMV-seropositive. Both conserved end residues are part of each CDR3. The D gene is left open where the match is weak. Some rows have no size entry. The others give once, few or many, or a class for an expanded clone.

j_gene: TRBJ2-3; v_gene: TRBV2; d_gene: TRBD1; abundance: few; CDR3aa: CASNRDRDADTQYF; CDR3nt: TGTGCCAGCAACCGGGACAGGGACGCAGATACGCAGTATTTT
j_gene: TRBJ2-2; v_gene: TRBV5-1; d_gene: TRBD1; abundance: .; CDR3aa: CASSPGTGGTGELFF; CDR3nt: TGCGCCAGCAGCCCAGGGACAGGGGGCACCGGGGAGCTGTTTTTT
j_gene: TRBJ1-2; v_gene: TRBV6-1; d_gene: .; abundance: .; CDR3aa: CAVSVREWGYGYTF; CDR3nt: TGTGCCGTCTCCGTAAGGGAGTGGGGTTATGGCTACACCTTC
j_gene: TRBJ2-7; v_gene: TRBV5-4; d_gene: .; abundance: .; CDR3aa: CASTLSEARGEQYF; CDR3nt: TGTGCCAGCACCCTGTCAGAGGCAAGGGGCGAGCAGTACTTC
j_gene: TRBJ2-1; v_gene: TRBV27; d_gene: TRBD2; abundance: .; CDR3aa: CASSGLAFSYNEQFF; CDR3nt: TGTGCCAGCAGTGGACTAGCGTTCTCCTACAATGAGCAGTTCTTC
j_gene: TRBJ2-7; v_gene: TRBV12-5; d_gene: TRBD2; abundance: .; CDR3aa: CASGLTGGGYEQYF; CDR3nt: TGTGCTAGTGGTTTGACGGGAGGTGGGTACGAGCAGTACTTC
j_gene: TRBJ1-3; v_gene: TRBV10-3; d_gene: .; abundance: .; CDR3aa: CAISEPEISGNTIYF; CDR3nt: TGTGCCATCAGTGAGCCCGAGATCTCTGGAAACACCATATATTTT
j_gene: TRBJ2-1; v_gene: TRBV30; d_gene: .; abundance: .; CDR3aa: CAWESTPVSHEQFF; CDR3nt: TGTGCCTGGGAGTCGACTCCCGTGTCCCATGAGCAGTTCTTC
j_gene: TRBJ2-2; v_gene: TRBV6-5; d_gene: TRBD1; abundance: .; CDR3aa: CASSSPGQGRTGELFF; CDR3nt: TGTGCCAGCAGTTCACCGGGACAGGGGCGCACCGGGGAGCTGTTTTTT
j_gene: TRBJ2-1; v_gene: TRBV27; d_gene: .; abundance: .; CDR3aa: CASRPTEPARFNEQFF; CDR3nt: TGTGCCAGCAGACCGACAGAACCAGCCCGCTTCAATGAGCAGTTCTTC
j_gene: TRBJ2-7; v_gene: TRBV27; d_gene: TRBD1; abundance: .; CDR3aa: CASSPGTGFYEQYF; CDR3nt: TGTGCCAGCTCGCCGGGGACAGGATTCTACGAGCAGTACTTC
j_gene: TRBJ2-1; v_gene: TRBV6-5; d_gene: TRBD2; abundance: .; CDR3aa: CASSYGLAGVEQFF; CDR3nt: TGTGCCAGCAGTTACGGACTAGCGGGAGTTGAGCAGTTCTTC
j_gene: TRBJ1-1; v_gene: TRBV2; d_gene: .; abundance: .; CDR3aa: CASSNGEGTEAFF; CDR3nt: TGTGCCAGCAGCAATGGGGAGGGCACTGAAGCTTTCTTT
j_gene: TRBJ2-7; v_gene: TRBV11-3; d_gene: TRBD1; abundance: once; CDR3aa: CASSLTGTGRGEQYF; CDR3nt: TGTGCCAGCAGCTTAACCGGGACAGGGCGGGGCGAGCAGTACTTC
j_gene: TRBJ2-1; v_gene: TRBV25-1; d_gene: .; abundance: .; CDR3aa: CATGGAARTTYNEQFF; CDR3nt: TGTGCCACCGGGGGTGCGGCTCGAACGACCTACAATGAGCAGTTCTTC
j_gene: TRBJ2-7; v_gene: TRBV30; d_gene: TRBD1; abundance: .; CDR3aa: CAWSAPPGQGLYEQYF; CDR3nt: TGTGCCTGGAGTGCCCCTCCGGGACAGGGTCTCTACGAGCAGTACTTC
j_gene: TRBJ1-1; v_gene: TRBV27; d_gene: .; abundance: .; CDR3aa: CASSLRQTLNTEAFF; CDR3nt: TGTGCCAGCAGTCTCAGACAGACCTTGAACACTGAAGCTTTCTTT
j_gene: TRBJ2-2; v_gene: TRBV4-2; d_gene: TRBD2; abundance: .; CDR3aa: CASSHPGLAGVGGELFF; CDR3nt: TGTGCCAGCAGCCATCCCGGACTAGCGGGAGTTGGCGGGGAGCTGTTTTTT
j_gene: TRBJ2-6; v_gene: TRBV7-2; d_gene: .; abundance: .; CDR3aa: CASSPRGLSGANVLTF; CDR3nt: TGTGCCAGCAGCCCCCGGGGTCTCTCTGGGGCCAACGTCCTGACTTTC
j_gene: TRBJ2-7; v_gene: TRBV7-8; d_gene: TRBD2; abundance: .; CDR3aa: CATRLAGGISSYEQYF; CDR3nt: TGTGCCACCCGACTAGCGGGAGGTATTAGCTCCTACGAGCAGTACTTC
j_gene: TRBJ2-6; v_gene: TRBV7-9; d_gene: .; abundance: .; CDR3aa: CASSLIGTTNSGANVLTF; CDR3nt: TGTGCCAGCAGCTTAATTGGGACAACTAACTCTGGGGCCAACGTCCTGACTTTC
j_gene: TRBJ2-3; v_gene: TRBV5-1; d_gene: TRBD1; abundance: .; CDR3aa: CASSLGGATDTQYF; CDR3nt: TGCGCCAGCAGCTTAGGGGGCGCAACAGATACGCAGTATTTT
j_gene: TRBJ2-7; v_gene: TRBV28; d_gene: TRBD1; abundance: .; CDR3aa: CASSTRDRAYEQYF; CDR3nt: TGTGCCAGCAGTACTCGGGACAGGGCCTACGAGCAGTACTTC
j_gene: TRBJ1-2; v_gene: TRBV19; d_gene: TRBD1; abundance: .; CDR3aa: CASSRDRGIYGYTF; CDR3nt: TGTGCCAGTAGCAGGGACAGGGGGATCTATGGCTACACCTTC
j_gene: TRBJ1-2; v_gene: TRBV5-4; d_gene: .; abundance: .; CDR3aa: CASSLLRSEEPRGYTF; CDR3nt: TGTGCCAGCAGCCTTCTAAGGTCCGAAGAACCCAGGGGCTACACCTTC
j_gene: TRBJ2-5; v_gene: TRBV6-1; d_gene: .; abundance: .; CDR3aa: CASTPGLYEETQYF; CDR3nt: TGTGCCAGCACCCCCGGACTTTACGAAGAGACCCAGTACTTC
j_gene: TRBJ2-7; v_gene: TRBV15; d_gene: TRBD2; abundance: few; CDR3aa: CATSREREPGNEQYF; CDR3nt: TGTGCCACCAGCAGAGAGCGGGAGCCGGGCAACGAGCAGTACTTC
j_gene: TRBJ1-2; v_gene: TRBV5-1; d_gene: .; abundance: .; CDR3aa: CASSFDSANYGYTF; CDR3nt: TGCGCCAGCAGCTTCGACAGCGCTAACTATGGCTACACCTTC
j_gene: TRBJ2-2; v_gene: TRBV7-7; d_gene: TRBD2; abundance: once; CDR3aa: CASSLIAGGNTGELFF; CDR3nt: TGTGCCAGCAGCTTAATAGCGGGAGGGAACACCGGGGAGCTGTTTTTT
j_gene: TRBJ2-1; v_gene: TRBV6-4; d_gene: TRBD2; abundance: .; CDR3aa: CASSDSSGVYNEQFF; CDR3nt: TGTGCCAGCAGTGACTCTAGCGGGGTTTACAATGAGCAGTTCTTC
j_gene: TRBJ1-1; v_gene: TRBV5-1; d_gene: TRBD1; abundance: .; CDR3aa: CASSPTGEGDTEAFF; CDR3nt: TGCGCCAGCAGCCCGACAGGGGAAGGGGACACTGAAGCTTTCTTT
j_gene: TRBJ2-1; v_gene: TRBV9; d_gene: TRBD2; abundance: .; CDR3aa: CASSATGTSYNEQFF; CDR3nt: TGTGCCAGCAGCGCAACCGGGACTAGCTACAATGAGCAGTTCTTC
j_gene: TRBJ1-2; v_gene: TRBV19; d_gene: .; abundance: .; CDR3aa: CASSWLYGYTF; CDR3nt: TGTGCCAGTAGTTGGCTCTATGGCTACACCTTC
j_gene: TRBJ1-2; v_gene: TRBV18; d_gene: .; abundance: .; CDR3aa: CASSLAASNYGYTF; CDR3nt: TGTGCCAGCTCACTCGCGGCCTCTAACTATGGCTACACCTTC
j_gene: TRBJ2-7; v_gene: TRBV2; d_gene: TRBD2; abundance: many; CDR3aa: CASSGLGTSETEQYF; CDR3nt: TGTGCCAGCAGTGGATTAGGGACTAGCGAGACCGAGCAGTACTTC
j_gene: TRBJ2-7; v_gene: TRBV6-5; d_gene: TRBD1; abundance: .; CDR3aa: CASSPTGGAGDEQYF; CDR3nt: TGTGCCAGCAGTCCCACAGGGGGCGCAGGCGACGAGCAGTACTTC
j_gene: TRBJ2-1; v_gene: TRBV11-2; d_gene: .; abundance: .; CDR3aa: CASSLVYEQFF; CDR3nt: TGTGCCAGCAGCTTAGTCTATGAGCAGTTCTTC
j_gene: TRBJ2-7; v_gene: TRBV5-8; d_gene: .; abundance: .; CDR3aa: CASSPSWEPGDEQYF; CDR3nt: TGTGCCAGCAGCCCCTCATGGGAGCCAGGGGACGAGCAGTACTTC
j_gene: TRBJ2-7; v_gene: TRBV6-1; d_gene: .; abundance: .; CDR3aa: CASSGVSGRHF; CDR3nt: TGTGCCAGCAGTGGTGTGAGCGGGCGTCACTTC
j_gene: TRBJ2-3; v_gene: TRBV10-1; d_gene: TRBD1; abundance: .; CDR3aa: CASSEPLSGTGGLYTQYF; CDR3nt: TGCGCCAGCAGTGAACCCCTCTCCGGGACAGGGGGCCTATATACGCAGTATTTT
j_gene: TRBJ2-7; v_gene: TRBV19; d_gene: TRBD1; abundance: .; CDR3aa: CASSAGTGYEQYF; CDR3nt: TGTGCCAGTAGTGCCGGGACAGGGTACGAGCAGTACTTC
j_gene: TRBJ2-7; v_gene: TRBV11-1; d_gene: .; abundance: .; CDR3aa: CASSLAAEQYF; CDR3nt: TGTGCCAGCAGCTTAGCAGCCGAGCAGTACTTC
j_gene: TRBJ2-6; v_gene: TRBV6-1; d_gene: .; abundance: .; CDR3aa: CASSEATGSGANVLTF; CDR3nt: TGTGCCAGCAGTGAAGCCACAGGCTCTGGGGCCAACGTCCTGACTTTC
j_gene: TRBJ2-7; v_gene: TRBV11-3; d_gene: TRBD2; abundance: .; CDR3aa: CASSRRLAERSSYEQYF; CDR3nt: TGTGCCAGCAGCCGTAGACTAGCGGAAAGGAGCTCCTACGAGCAGTACTTC
j_gene: TRBJ1-2; v_gene: TRBV19; d_gene: .; abundance: .; CDR3aa: CASTPAGGLLGYTF; CDR3nt: TGTGCCAGTACCCCGGCGGGGGGGCTTCTTGGCTACACCTTC
j_gene: TRBJ2-1; v_gene: TRBV10-1; d_gene: TRBD2; abundance: once; CDR3aa: CASSEFTTSVGAFNEQFF; CDR3nt: TGCGCCAGCAGTGAGTTTACGACTAGCGTGGGAGCATTTAATGAGCAGTTCTTC
j_gene: TRBJ2-5; v_gene: TRBV11-2; d_gene: TRBD1; abundance: .; CDR3aa: CASSLTGGRPQETQYF; CDR3nt: TGTGCCAGCAGCTTAACAGGGGGAAGGCCCCAAGAGACCCAGTACTTC
j_gene: TRBJ2-7; v_gene: TRBV6-6; d_gene: TRBD2; abundance: few; CDR3aa: CASRPTSDEQYF; CDR3nt: TGTGCCAGCAGGCCGACTAGCGACGAGCAGTACTTC
j_gene: TRBJ1-2; v_gene: TRBV10-3; d_gene: .; abundance: .; CDR3aa: CAISELKESTSTGTF; CDR3nt: TGTGCCATCAGTGAGTTGAAGGAATCGACCTCTACGGGGACCTTC
j_gene: TRBJ2-5; v_gene: TRBV21-1; d_gene: .; abundance: .; CDR3aa: CASITTGNQETQYF; CDR3nt: TGTGCCAGCATAACGACAGGGAACCAAGAGACCCAGTACTTC
j_gene: TRBJ1-5; v_gene: TRBV28; d_gene: TRBD1; abundance: .; CDR3aa: CASSSGQGDQPQHF; CDR3nt: TGTGCCAGCAGTTCTGGACAGGGCGATCAGCCCCAGCATTTT
j_gene: TRBJ2-4; v_gene: TRBV15; d_gene: TRBD2; abundance: .; CDR3aa: CATSRDGLAEPPTGYF; CDR3nt: TGTGCCACCAGCAGAGATGGACTAGCGGAGCCTCCGACGGGGTACTTC
j_gene: TRBJ1-2; v_gene: TRBV29-1; d_gene: .; abundance: .; CDR3aa: CSVVMSGNFYGYTF; CDR3nt: TGCAGCGTTGTTATGAGCGGGAATTTCTATGGCTACACCTTC